Shown below are 27 T cell receptor beta chains from a single sample sequenced in a study of OX40 agonist ivuxolimab in advanced cancers. TCRdb's table, derived via immunoSEQ multiplex PCR, lists solely in-frame clones and lacks some. The sample records about 32,000 clones, roughly 80% being singletons. The sequencing here drew on CD4+ or CD8+ T cells sorted from blood, taken in a trial of the OX40 agonist ivuxolimab. These receptor sequences come from an adult with an advanced solid tumor such as melanoma, head and neck, liver or kidney cancer.

The rearrangement links TRBV27 to TRBJ2-2; a weak D match, TRBD1 (6 bases). This CDR3 region has 16 residues. V lost 5 bases and J 0 bases, leaving 13 bases between the germline ends. Germline assignment: CDR1 MNHEY and CDR2 SMNVEV (reference sequence). In DNA, the CDR3 is TGTGCCAGCAGTCCACAGGGCTTCGCGAACACCGGGGAGCTGTTTTTT. Protein: CASSPQGFANTGELFF.

Regarding this clone: Within the sample, other DNA sequences also encode this same CDR3. The genes are TRBV7-2 and TRBJ1-1; D ambiguous. V was cut by 3 bases and J by 1 base, with 9 bases left in between. There are 14 residues in the CDR3. CDR1 SGHTA and CDR2 FQGNSA come from the germline V gene. The CDR3 DNA reads as TGTGCCAGCAGCTTGGTGCGGGAGAACACTGAAGCTTTCTTT. Protein sequence: CASSLVRENTEAFF.

The chain carries TRBV30 and TRBJ1-2; TRBD1 matches 9 bases. Unmatched junction bases numbered 10, after V lost 2 bases and J lost 6 bases. The CDR3 runs 15 residues. The V gene's germline CDR1 is GTSNPN and CDR2 SVGIG (reference sequence). The DNA for the CDR3 is TGTGCCTGGAGTCGAGATAACAGGGGGCAGAATGGCTACACCTTC. It specifies CAWSRDNRGQNGYTF.

The chain recombines TRBV28 with TRBJ2-1, with D unresolved. Germline V gives CDR1 MDHEN, CDR2 SYDVKM. The germline V and J ends were trimmed by 6 bases and 0 bases, with 9 bases remaining between them. The CDR3 has 14 amino acids. The chain's CDR3 is CASSRWSSYNEQFF. CDR3 nucleotides: TGTGCCAGCAGCAGGTGGAGCTCCTACAATGAGCAGTTCTTC. Full variable domain (missing parts from reference TRBV28 and TRBJ2-1): DVKVTQSSRYLVKRTGEKVFLECVQDMDHENMFWYRQDPGLGLRLIYFSYDVKMKEKGDIPEGYSVSREKKERFSLILESASTNQTSMYLCASSRWSSYNEQFFGPGTRLTVL.

The CDR3 DNA reads as TGTGCCAGCAGCTTAACCCCAGGATTGGCGGGGACCGAGCAGTTCTTC. Its translation: CASSLTPGLAGTEQFF. This chain connects TRBV7-3 to TRBJ2-1; a weak D match, TRBD2 (6 bases). Germline CDR1 is SGHTA and CDR2 is FQGTGA. The CDR3 has 16 amino acids. Deletions cut 0 bases from V and 10 bases from J, with 19 bases between.

This clone appeared once. The chain links TRBV5-5 to TRBJ1-6, with 7 nucleotides matching TRBD1. Trimming removed 4 bases from V and 11 bases from J; junction bases left unmatched: 12. Germline V gene lookup returns CDR1 SGHKS and CDR2 YYEKEE (reference sequence). The CDR3 runs to 15 residues. This CDR3 is CASSPRDRAETPLHF. The CDR3 nucleotides read TGTGCCAGCAGCCCCCGGGACAGAGCTGAGACACCCCTCCACTTT.

This chain connects TRBV2 to TRBJ2-5, with TRBD1 matching over 12 bases. The V gene's germline CDR1 is SNHLY and CDR2 FYNNEI. Trimming at V came to 6 bases and at J to 4 bases, leaving 6 bases not matched to a gene. The CDR3 runs to 15 residues. The CDR3 region is CASRAGTGGLETQYF. CDR3 coding DNA: TGTGCCAGCAGGGCCGGGACAGGGGGCTTAGAGACCCAGTACTTC.

This chain links TRBV29-1 with TRBJ2-1; 7 bases align to TRBD2. V gave up 6 bases and J gave up 4 bases; unmatched junction bases: 6. The CDR3 covers 13 residues. The germline gives CDR1 SQVTM, CDR2 ANQGSEA. CDR3 residues: CSVAAGVYNEQFF. In DNA form, the CDR3 reads TGCAGCGTCGCCGCGGGGGTTTACAATGAGCAGTTCTTC.

The rearrangement links TRBV5-8 to TRBJ1-6; no reliable D call. Germline lookup yields CDR1 SGHTS and CDR2 YDEGEE. With 1 base removed from V and 7 bases from J, the gap between germline ends came to 9 bases. The CDR3 has 14 amino acids. The CDR3 is CASSLRQANSPLHF. The CDR3 nucleotides are TGTGCCAGCAGCTTGAGGCAGGCAAATTCACCCCTCCACTTT.

The chain uses TRBV7-8 and TRBJ2-5; no reliable D call. Germline CDR1 is SGHVS and CDR2 is FQNEAQ. The CDR3 loop spans 13 amino acids. Trimming pared 5 bases from V and 6 bases from J, leaving 13 bases between. CDR3 nucleotide sequence: TGTGCCAGCAGCCGAGACTCGCGGAAGACCCAGTACTTC. Amino acid sequence: CASSRDSRKTQYF.

The chain uses TRBV5-1 and TRBJ2-5; perhaps TRBD1 as D (6 bases). This CDR3 has 14 residues. Trimming took 2 bases from V and 1 from J, leaving 9 bases between them. The germline V gene encodes CDR1 SGHRS and CDR2 YFSETQ. In DNA, the CDR3 is TGCGCCAGCAGCTTAGGGACACTCCAAGAGACCCAGTACTTC. This translates into CASSLGTLQETQYF.

This chain links TRBV5-1 with TRBJ2-7; a weak D match, TRBD2 (5 bases). The ends were cut back, 4 bases at V and 1 base at J, with 18 bases in the middle. Germline CDR1 SGHRS, CDR2 YFSETQ. This CDR3 region has 16 residues. The CDR3 loop reads CASSLEASRSSYEQYF. CDR3 sequence (DNA): TGCGCCAGCAGCCTGGAGGCCTCGCGGAGTTCCTACGAGCAGTACTTC.

The V and J genes are TRBV28 and TRBJ1-4, with a possible D match to TRBD1 (6 bases). V was clipped by 4 bases and J by 2 bases, with 11 bases between them. Germline V gene data show CDR1 as MDHEN and CDR2 as SYDVKM. The CDR3 covers 15 residues. This CDR3 reads CASSSGGPTNEKLFF. The CDR3 nucleotides read TGTGCCAGCAGTTCTGGGGGGCCGACTAATGAAAAACTGTTTTTT.

The chain employs TRBV2 and TRBJ1-3, with no clear D. Per germline, CDR1 SNHLY and CDR2 FYNNEI. This CDR3 is built from 14 residues. The V and J ends lost 11 bases and 2 bases respectively, with 16 bases between them. The CDR3 sequence is CARQLGLAGNTIYF. In nucleotides, the CDR3 is TGTGCCCGCCAGTTGGGGTTAGCTGGAAACACCATATATTTT. Filled out from reference TRBV2 and TRBJ1-3, the complete variable domain reads EPEVTQTPSHQVTQMGQEVILRCVPISNHLYFYWYRQILGQKVEFLVSFYNNEISEKSEIFDDQFSVERPDGSNFTLKIRSTKLEDSAMYFCARQLGLAGNTIYFGEGSWLTVV.

V and J are TRBV30 and TRBJ1-2; no clear D gene. Germline values: CDR1 GTSNPN, CDR2 SVGIG (reference sequence). The CDR3 length is 10 residues. The V gene lost 2 bases and the J gene lost 8 bases, with 6 bases spanning the gap. The CDR3 loop is CAWSPRGYTF. The CDR3 nucleotides read TGTGCCTGGAGTCCACGCGGCTACACCTTC.

This clone was seen only once. The chain is built from TRBV5-4 and TRBJ1-1; D gene uncertain. Germline V gene lookup returns CDR1 SGHNT and CDR2 YYREEE (reference sequence). There are 12 residues in the CDR3. V was clipped by 5 bases and J by 1 base, with 6 bases between them. DNA for the CDR3: TGTGCCAGCAGGGCACAGAACACTGAAGCTTTCTTT. It is translated as CASRAQNTEAFF.

The chain carries TRBV9 and TRBJ2-5, with D unresolved. The DNA end is more similar to TRBJ2-7, so the J call may be wrong. Germline V gene data show CDR1 as SGDLS and CDR2 as YYNGEE. CDR3 size: 14 residues. CDR3 region: CASSARQGGDEQYF. In DNA form, the CDR3 reads TGTGCCAGCAGCGCCAGACAAGGTGGGGACGAGCAGTACTTC.

The chain couples TRBV18 to TRBJ2-1; D not resolved. This CDR3 spans 10 amino acids. V was shortened by 3 bases and J by 6 bases, with 0 bases between the two germline ends. Germline V CDR1 and CDR2: KGHSH, LQKENI. This chain's CDR3 is CASSPNEQFF. The CDR3 DNA sequence: TGTGCCAGCTCACCCAATGAGCAGTTCTTC.

The chain uses TRBV5-4 and TRBJ2-5; the match to TRBD2 covers 8 bases. Trimming removed 3 bases from V and 5 bases from J; junction bases left unmatched: 6. Germline V CDR1 and CDR2: SGHNT, YYREEE (reference sequence). The CDR3 covers 14 residues. CDR3 coding DNA: TGTGCCAGCAGCTCCCCCACGGGAGGGGAGACCCAGTACTTC. Encoded protein: CASSSPTGGETQYF.

J is TRBJ1-1 and V is TRBV6-1, with TRBD1 as a possible D gene (5 bases). This CDR3 is built from 14 residues. V lost 2 bases, J lost 4 bases, and 11 bases lay in between. The germline gives CDR1 MNHNS, CDR2 SASEGT. The CDR3 protein is CASSERDGGTEAFF. CDR3 DNA sequence: TGTGCCAGCAGTGAAAGGGACGGAGGCACTGAAGCTTTCTTT.

V usage is TRBV13 and J usage is TRBJ2-5; D remains unclear. CDR1 is PRHDT and CDR2 is FYEKMQ in the germline V gene (reference sequence). The V end lost 3 bases, the J end lost 5 bases, and 19 bases lay between the germline ends. This CDR3 comprises 16 residues. The CDR3 nucleotides are TGTGCCAGCAGCTTTAAATTAACTGGGGTTATTGAGACCCAGTACTTC. Protein: CASSFKLTGVIETQYF.

J is TRBJ2-6 and V is TRBV6-5; D unclear. Trimming stripped 6 bases from V and 0 bases from J, with 3 bases between. This CDR3 region has 13 residues. Germline V CDR1 and CDR2: MNHEY, SVGAGI. CDR3 in amino acids: CASRDSGANVLTF. The CDR3 coding sequence is TGTGCCAGCAGAGACTCTGGGGCCAACGTCCTGACTTTC.

This chain connects TRBV5-1 to TRBJ2-7; D unresolved. Trimming cost V 0 bases and J 3 bases, with 4 bases left between them. The length of the CDR3 is 12 residues. CDR1 and CDR2 (germline): SGHRS, YFSETQ. CDR3 DNA sequence: TGCGCCAGCAGCTTGGGAGGCTACGAGCAGTACTTC. Its protein is CASSLGGYEQYF.

The V call is TRBV14, the J call TRBJ2-2; 7 bases align to TRBD2. Germline V gene sequence: CDR1 SGHDN, CDR2 FVKESK. CDR3 length equals 15 residues. Germline trimming cut 6 bases from V and 1 base from J; bases unmatched to any gene: 5. The CDR3, as DNA: TGTGCCAGCAGTCCGTTAGCGGGGAACACCGGGGAGCTGTTTTTT. Protein: CASSPLAGNTGELFF.

The sample holds one count of this clone. The J gene is TRBJ2-5, the V gene TRBV5-1, with a tentative D call TRBD2 (6 bases). The CDR3 loop spans 15 amino acids. V was shortened by 3 bases and J by 5 bases, with 17 bases between the two germline ends. Looked up from germline, CDR1 is SGHRS and CDR2 is YFSETQ. CDR3 DNA sequence: TGCGCCAGCAGCTCTTCCGGCTTGGAGGGGGAGACCCAGTACTTC. The encoded protein is CASSSSGLEGETQYF.

The V gene is TRBV6-5, the J gene TRBJ2-3; D tentatively reads TRBD1 or TRBD2 (6 bases each). The CDR3 is 15 amino acids. Trimming left V 8 bases short and J 4 bases short, with 19 bases between. Germline-derived CDR1 and CDR2 are MNHEY and SVGAGI. The CDR3 region has the DNA TGTGCCAGCGGCCCTCATACGGGGGCCTCAGATACGCAGTATTTT. Protein: CASGPHTGASDTQYF.

The chain employs TRBV7-6 and TRBJ1-1, with D possibly TRBD1 on 5 matching bases. The germline V gene has CDR1 SGHVS and CDR2 FNYEAQ. The V end was cut by 2 bases, the J end by 3 bases, with 10 bases between. This CDR3 has 14 amino acids. CDR3 nucleotide sequence: TGTGCCAGCAGCTTATCAGGGTGGGACACTGAAGCTTTCTTT. It is translated as CASSLSGWDTEAFF. The variable domain in full, completed from reference TRBV7-6 and TRBJ1-1, reads GAGVSQSPRYKVTKRGQDVALRCDPISGHVSLYWYRQALGQGPEFLTYFNYEAQQDKSGLPNDRFSAERPEGSISTLTIQRTEQRDSAMYRCASSLSGWDTEAFFGQGTRLTVV.